This T cell receptor beta chain originates from a study of cytomegalovirus exposure and HLA in healthy donors. General study points: In a later analysis, a missense DCLRE1C variant was linked to TCR beta V- and J-gene trimming. An observed cluster of highly shared sequence variants was recorded as a likely sequencing artifact. Most of the TCR beta V segments (in an earlier analysis) were productive either about 87% or about 30% of the time. TRBV6-2, TRBV6-3 and other indistinguishable V segments were excluded.

Trimming stripped 7 bases from V and 6 bases from J, with 19 bases between. From germline, CDR1 is PRHDT and CDR2 FYEKMQ (reference sequence). There are 15 residues in the CDR3. Amplification used 60 Vbeta primers and 13 Jbeta primers. TCRdb's copy holds only in-frame clones and misses some; the assay was immunoSEQ multiplex PCR. This sample carries about 150,000 clones, roughly 82% of them seen once, and the ten largest clones take around 7%. This clone turned up a few times. The antigen remains unidentified. V usage is TRBV13 and J usage is TRBJ2-1; TRBD2 is a possible D gene (7 bases). This clonotype originated in a woman aged 45-60 years in good health and CMV-seropositive. Sequencing input: PBMCs. CDR3 protein: CASTLGGAGGNEQFF. CDR3 nucleotide sequence: TGTGCCAGCACGTTGGGGGGGGCGGGCGGCAATGAGCAGTTCTTC.